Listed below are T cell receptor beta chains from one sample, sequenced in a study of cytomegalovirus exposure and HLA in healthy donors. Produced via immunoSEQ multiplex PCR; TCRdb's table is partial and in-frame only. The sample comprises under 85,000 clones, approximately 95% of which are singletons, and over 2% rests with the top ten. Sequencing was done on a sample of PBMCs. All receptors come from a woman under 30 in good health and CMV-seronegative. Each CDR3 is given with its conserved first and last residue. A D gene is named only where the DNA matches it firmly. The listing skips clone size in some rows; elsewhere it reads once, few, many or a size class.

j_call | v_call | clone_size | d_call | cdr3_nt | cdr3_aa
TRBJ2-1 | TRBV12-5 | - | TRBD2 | TGTGCTAGTGGTTCCTGGACTAGCGGGAGATCGGTTGAGCAGTTCTTC | CASGSWTSGRSVEQFF
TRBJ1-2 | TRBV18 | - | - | TGTGCCAGCTCCCGACAGGATTCTAACTATGGCTACACCTTC | CASSRQDSNYGYTF
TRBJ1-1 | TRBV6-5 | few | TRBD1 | TGTGCCAGCAGTAACCCCCCGGACAGGGGCCGTGAAGCTTTCTTT | CASSNPPDRGREAFF
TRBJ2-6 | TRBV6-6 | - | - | TGTGCCAGCAGTTACGCAGATCGCTCTGGGGCCAACGTCCTGACTTTC | CASSYADRSGANVLTF
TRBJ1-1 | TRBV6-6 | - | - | TGTGCCAGCAGTTTCCGGAACACTGAAGCTTTCTTT | CASSFRNTEAFF
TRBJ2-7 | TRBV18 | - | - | TGTGCCAGCTCACCAGAATCGGGAGCAAGTTACGAGCAGTACTTC | CASSPESGASYEQYF
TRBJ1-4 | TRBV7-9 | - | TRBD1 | TGTGCCAGCAGCTCCTCGACAGGGGTGGTTGAAAAACTGTTTTTT | CASSSSTGVVEKLFF
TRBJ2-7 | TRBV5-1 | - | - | TGCGCCAGCAGCTTTTGCAGGGATTGCGAGCAGTACTTC | CASSFCRDCEQYF
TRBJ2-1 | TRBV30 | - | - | TGTGCCTGGAGTGTACTTAGGGGGAGGGGTTCTTGGACAGGGACCTACAATGAGCAGTTCTTC | CAWSVLRGRGSWTGTYNEQFF
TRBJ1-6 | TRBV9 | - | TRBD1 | TGTGCCAGCAGCGTGTACGACAGGGTTGAGGTGGATTCACCCCTCCACTTT | CASSVYDRVEVDSPLHF
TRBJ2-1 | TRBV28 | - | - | TGTGCCAGCAGGAGCGTTAGCTCCTACAATGAGCAGTTCTTC | CASRSVSSYNEQFF
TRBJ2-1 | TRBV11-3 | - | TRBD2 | TGTGCCAGCAGCTCAAGGAGCGGGAGGTCTGAGTTCTTC | CASSSRSGRSEFF
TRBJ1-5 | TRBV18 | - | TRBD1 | TGTGCCAGCTCGCCGACAGGGGGTAACGGGGAGCCCCAGCATTTT | CASSPTGGNGEPQHF
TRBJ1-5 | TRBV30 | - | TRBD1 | TGTGCCTGGAGCGCGAAGGGGGCAGGTCAGCCCCAGCATTTT | CAWSAKGAGQPQHF
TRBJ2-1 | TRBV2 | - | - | TGTGCCAGCTTGCACCAAGACAGGAACAATGAGCAGTTCTTC | CASLHQDRNNEQFF
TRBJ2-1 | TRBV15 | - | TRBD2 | TGTGCCACCAGCAGAGATCTTGCGGGAGTCTTGAATGAGCAGTTCTTC | CATSRDLAGVLNEQFF
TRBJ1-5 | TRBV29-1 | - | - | TGCAGCGTTGGGGCTGGGGGGGCTGATCAGCCCCAGCATTTT | CSVGAGGADQPQHF
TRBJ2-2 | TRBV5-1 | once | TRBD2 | TGCGCCAGCAGCTTGCCCCAACCGGGACTAGGTCCCGGGGAGCTGTTTTTT | CASSLPQPGLGPGELFF
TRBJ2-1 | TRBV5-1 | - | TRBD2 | TGCGCCAGCAGCACTAGCGGGGGGTACTACAATGAGCAGTTCTTC | CASSTSGGYYNEQFF
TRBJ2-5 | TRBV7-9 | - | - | TGTGCCATCACAGGTCGTACCTCTCAAGAGACCCAGTACTTC | CAITGRTSQETQYF
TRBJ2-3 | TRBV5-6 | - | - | TGTGCCAGCAGCTTACAGGCTAGCACAGATACGCAGTATTTT | CASSLQASTDTQYF
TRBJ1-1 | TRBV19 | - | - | TGTGCCAGTAGGTTCCTGGACACCAAGAACACTGAAGCTTTCTTT | CASRFLDTKNTEAFF
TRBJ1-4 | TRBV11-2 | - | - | TGTGCCAGCAGCCGACAATACCAGGGGTTGGAAAAACTGTTTTTT | CASSRQYQGLEKLFF
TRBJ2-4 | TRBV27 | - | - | TGTGCCAGCAGCTTTGGGGGACTTGGCAAAAACATTCAGTACTTC | CASSFGGLGKNIQYF
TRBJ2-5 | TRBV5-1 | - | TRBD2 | TGCGCCAGCAGTATAGCGGGGCCTCAATTACAAGAGACCCAGTACTTC | CASSIAGPQLQETQYF
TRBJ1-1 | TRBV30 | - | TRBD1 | TGTGCCTGGGGACAGGGGGCGAGGACTGAAGCTTTCTTT | CAWGQGARTEAFF
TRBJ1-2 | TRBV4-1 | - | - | TGCGCCAGCAGCCAAGAGTTGGCCAGCTATGGCTACACCTTC | CASSQELASYGYTF
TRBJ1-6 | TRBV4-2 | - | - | TGTGCCAGCATGAGCTCCTATAATTCACCCCTCCACTTT | CASMSSYNSPLHF
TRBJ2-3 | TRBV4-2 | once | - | TGTGCCAGCAGCCATCAGACAGATACGCAGTATTTT | CASSHQTDTQYF
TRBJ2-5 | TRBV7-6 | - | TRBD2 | TGTGCCAGCAGCCCTAGCGGGAGCTGGGAGACCCAGTACTTC | CASSPSGSWETQYF
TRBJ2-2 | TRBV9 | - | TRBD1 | TGTGCCAGCAGCTCCAGGACAGGAAACACCGGGGAGCTGTTTTTT | CASSSRTGNTGELFF
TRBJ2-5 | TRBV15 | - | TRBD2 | TGTGCCACCAGCACCTACAGTTGGACTAGCGGAGGGGAGACCCAGTACTTC | CATSTYSWTSGGETQYF
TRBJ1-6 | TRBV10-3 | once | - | TGTGCCATCAGCAGACACCTAGCCTCAGGATCACCCCTCCACTTT | CAISRHLASGSPLHF
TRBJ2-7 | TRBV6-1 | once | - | TGTGCCAGCAGTGGGTTCTATGGTAGCTCCTACGAGCAGTACTTC | CASSGFYGSSYEQYF
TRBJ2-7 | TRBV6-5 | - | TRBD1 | TGTGCCAGCAGTTACTCGATGGACAGGTTCTACGAGCAGTACTTC | CASSYSMDRFYEQYF
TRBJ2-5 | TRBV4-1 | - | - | TGCGCCAGCAGCCAACCCGGGCCCCAGGAGGCCCAGTACTTC | CASSQPGPQEAQYF
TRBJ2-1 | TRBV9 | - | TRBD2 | TGTGCCAGCAGCGTGGGGCTAGCGGGAGTCGCCTACAATGAGCAGTTCTTC | CASSVGLAGVAYNEQFF
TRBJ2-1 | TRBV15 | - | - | TGTGCCACAGCCTCCTACTACAATGAGCAGTTCTTC | CATASYYNEQFF
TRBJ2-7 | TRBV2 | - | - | TGTGCCAGCAGTGCAGAAGTAAACTACGAGCAGTACTTC | CASSAEVNYEQYF
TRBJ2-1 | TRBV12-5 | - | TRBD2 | TGTGCTAGTGGTTTGGATCCCGAATGGGGGGGGTACAATGAGCAGTTCTTC | CASGLDPEWGGYNEQFF